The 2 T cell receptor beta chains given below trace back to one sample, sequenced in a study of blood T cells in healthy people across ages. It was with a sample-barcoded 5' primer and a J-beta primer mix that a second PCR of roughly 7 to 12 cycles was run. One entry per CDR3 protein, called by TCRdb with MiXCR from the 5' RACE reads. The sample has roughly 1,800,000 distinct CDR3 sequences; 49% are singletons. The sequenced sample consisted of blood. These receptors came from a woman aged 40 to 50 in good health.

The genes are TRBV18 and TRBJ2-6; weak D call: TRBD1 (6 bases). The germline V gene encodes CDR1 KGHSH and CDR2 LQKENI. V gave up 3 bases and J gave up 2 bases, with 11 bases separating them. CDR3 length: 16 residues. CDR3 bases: TGTGCCAGCTCACCTCAAAACAGGGCTGGGGCCAACGTCCTGACTTTC. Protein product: CASSPQNRAGANVLTF.

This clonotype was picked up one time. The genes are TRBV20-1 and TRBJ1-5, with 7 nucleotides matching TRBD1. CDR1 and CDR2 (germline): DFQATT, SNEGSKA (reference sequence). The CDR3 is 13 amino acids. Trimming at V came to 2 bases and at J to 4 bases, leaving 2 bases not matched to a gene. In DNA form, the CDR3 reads TGCAGTGCTAGATTGACAGGGAATCAGCCCCAGCATTTT. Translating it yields CSARLTGNQPQHF.